Listed below are T cell receptor beta chains from one sample, sequenced in a study of shared clonotypes between healthy human individuals. Only in-frame clones appear in the TCRdb table, and some are missing; sequencing was by immunoSEQ multiplex PCR. The sample lists around 1.4 million clones, just under 99% occurring once. The sequenced sample consisted of naive CD4+ T cells sorted from blood. The source is a young man in good health. Both conserved end residues are part of each CDR3. A D gene is named only where the DNA matches it firmly. The listing skips clone size in some rows; elsewhere it reads once, few, many or a size class.

TRBD2,once,TRBV11-2,TRBJ2-1,TGTGCCAGCATCTTGCCAGCGGGAGCTTACAATGAGCAGTTCTTC,CASILPAGAYNEQFF
NA,NA,TRBV28,TRBJ1-1,TGTGCCAGCAGTAGAACAGTGAACACTGAAGCTTTCTTT,CASSRTVNTEAFF
NA,NA,TRBV21-1,TRBJ2-7,TGTGCCAGCAGCAAAGTCTTCTTTCCCGGGCACTTC,CASSKVFFPGHF
NA,NA,TRBV27,TRBJ2-1,TGTGCCAGCAGTTTAAGGATATTACCCTACAATGAGCAGTTCTTC,CASSLRILPYNEQFF
NA,NA,TRBV5-1,TRBJ2-3,TGCGCCAGCAGCTTGGGACAGCCCACAGATACGCAGTATTTT,CASSLGQPTDTQYF
TRBD1,NA,TRBV28,TRBJ2-1,TGTGCCAGCAGTTTACCCGTTACAGGGGGTGATGAGCAGTTCTTC,CASSLPVTGGDEQFF
NA,NA,TRBV18,TRBJ2-3,TGTGCCAGCTCACCAGGGTCGACAGATACGCAGTATTTT,CASSPGSTDTQYF
TRBD1,NA,TRBV11-2,TRBJ2-7,TGTGCCAGCAGCACACACTTGAAGACAGGGGCCTACGAGCAGTACTTC,CASSTHLKTGAYEQYF
TRBD1,NA,TRBV5-1,TRBJ2-3,TGCGCCAGCAGCTACGCCGACAGGGATGTCGCTACGCAGTATTTT,CASSYADRDVATQYF
NA,NA,TRBV28,TRBJ2-7,TGTGCCAGCAGTTTACCCCGGGACATGCGACCCTACGAGCAGTACTTC,CASSLPRDMRPYEQYF
NA,once,TRBV6-1,TRBJ2-7,TGTGCCAGCAGTCTAAAGGGGGACGAGCAGTACTTC,CASSLKGDEQYF
TRBD1,NA,TRBV7-2,TRBJ2-7,TGTGCCAGCAGCTTAGGTGGGACAGACTACGAGCAGTACTTC,CASSLGGTDYEQYF
NA,NA,TRBV30,TRBJ2-1,TGTGCCTGGAGTGCTACCAGTGCTGTAAGTTCCCCCTACAATGAGCAGTTCTTC,CAWSATSAVSSPYNEQFF
NA,NA,TRBV19,TRBJ2-1,TGTGCCAGTAGTTCCGTGGGAGCGGGCCTCTACAATGAGCAGTTCTTC,CASSSVGAGLYNEQFF